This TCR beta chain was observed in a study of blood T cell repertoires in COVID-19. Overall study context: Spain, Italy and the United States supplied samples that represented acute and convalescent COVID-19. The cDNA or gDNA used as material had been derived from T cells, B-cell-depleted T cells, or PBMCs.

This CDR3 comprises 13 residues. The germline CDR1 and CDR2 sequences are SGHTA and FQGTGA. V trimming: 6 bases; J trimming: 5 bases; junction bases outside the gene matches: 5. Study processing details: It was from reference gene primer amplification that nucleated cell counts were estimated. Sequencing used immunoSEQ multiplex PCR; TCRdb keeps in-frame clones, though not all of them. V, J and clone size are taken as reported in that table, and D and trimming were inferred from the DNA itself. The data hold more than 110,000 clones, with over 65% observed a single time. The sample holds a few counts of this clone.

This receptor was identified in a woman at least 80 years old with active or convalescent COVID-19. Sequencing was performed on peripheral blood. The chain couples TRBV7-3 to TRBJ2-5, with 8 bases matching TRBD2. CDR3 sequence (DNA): TGTGCCAGCAGTGCGGGGGGCAGGGAGACCCAGTACTTC. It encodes CASSAGGRETQYF.